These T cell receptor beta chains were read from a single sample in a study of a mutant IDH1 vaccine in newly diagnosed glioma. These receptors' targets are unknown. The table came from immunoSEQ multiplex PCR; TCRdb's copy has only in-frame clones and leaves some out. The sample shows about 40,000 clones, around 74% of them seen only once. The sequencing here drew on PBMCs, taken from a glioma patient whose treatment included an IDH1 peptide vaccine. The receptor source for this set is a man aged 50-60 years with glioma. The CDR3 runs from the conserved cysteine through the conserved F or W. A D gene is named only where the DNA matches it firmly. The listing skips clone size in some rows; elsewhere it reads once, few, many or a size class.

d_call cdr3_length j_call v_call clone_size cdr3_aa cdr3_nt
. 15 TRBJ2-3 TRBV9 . CASSSFGILTDTQYF TGTGCCAGCAGCTCTTTCGGGATTCTCACAGATACGCAGTATTTT
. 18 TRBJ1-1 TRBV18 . CASSPPSAGTFLNTEAFF TGTGCCAGCTCACCACCGAGTGCGGGTACATTCTTGAACACTGAAGCTTTCTTT
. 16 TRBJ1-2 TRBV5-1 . CASSLAGGGRGYGYTF TGCGCCAGCAGCTTGGCCGGAGGGGGGCGCGGCTATGGCTACACCTTC
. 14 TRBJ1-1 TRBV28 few CASSLIAVNTEAFF TGTGCCAGCAGTTTAATTGCAGTGAACACTGAAGCTTTCTTT
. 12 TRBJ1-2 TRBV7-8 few CASSPVTDGYTF TGTGCCAGCAGCCCCGTTACCGACGGCTACACCTTC
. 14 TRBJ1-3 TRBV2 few CASSVSLSGNTIYF TGTGCCAGCAGTGTGTCTCTCTCTGGAAACACCATATATTTT
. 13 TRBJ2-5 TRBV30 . CAWSAGIQETQYF TGTGCCTGGAGTGCCGGGATCCAAGAGACCCAGTACTTC
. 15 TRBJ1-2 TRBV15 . CATSSLQGLGYGYTF TGTGCCACCAGCTCCCTGCAGGGTTTAGGGTATGGCTACACCTTC
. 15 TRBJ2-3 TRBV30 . CAHGAEKGNTDTQYF TGTGCCCATGGGGCCGAGAAGGGGAACACAGATACGCAGTATTTT
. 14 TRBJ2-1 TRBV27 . CASSLWMGGDEQFF TGTGCCAGCAGTTTATGGATGGGGGGCGATGAGCAGTTCTTC
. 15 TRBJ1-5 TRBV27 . CASSLSSVGNQPQHF TGTGCCAGCAGTTTATCTAGTGTTGGCAATCAGCCCCAGCATTTT
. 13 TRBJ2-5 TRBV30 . CAWRRGRRGTQYF TGTGCCTGGAGAAGGGGACGGCGGGGGACCCAGTACTTC
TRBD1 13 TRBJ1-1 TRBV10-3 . CAISGDRGLEAFF TGTGCCATCAGTGGTGACAGGGGGCTTGAAGCTTTCTTT
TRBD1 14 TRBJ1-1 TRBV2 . CASSGRTGGTEAFF TGTGCCAGCAGTGGGAGGACAGGAGGCACTGAAGCTTTCTTT
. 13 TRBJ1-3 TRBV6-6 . CAGGSGSGNTIYF TGTGCCGGGGGGTCTGGCTCTGGAAACACCATATATTTT
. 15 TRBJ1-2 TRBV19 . CASSPNRDRYYGYTF TGTGCCAGTAGTCCAAACCGGGACCGGTACTATGGCTACACCTTC
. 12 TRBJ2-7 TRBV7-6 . CASSLEGLEQYF TGTGCCAGCAGCTTAGAGGGCCTCGAGCAGTACTTC
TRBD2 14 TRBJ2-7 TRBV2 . CASGRTSGGAEQYF TGTGCCAGCGGGAGGACTAGCGGGGGGGCCGAGCAGTACTTC
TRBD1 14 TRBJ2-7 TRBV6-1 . CASIRTGQTYEQYF TGTGCCAGCATCCGGACAGGCCAAACCTACGAGCAGTACTTC
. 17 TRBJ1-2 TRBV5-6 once CASSVLQSALANYGYTF TGTGCCAGCAGCGTGTTACAGAGCGCCCTCGCTAACTATGGCTACACCTTC
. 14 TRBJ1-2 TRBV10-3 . CAISDPGTVYGYTF TGTGCCATCAGTGACCCCGGGACGGTCTATGGCTACACCTTC
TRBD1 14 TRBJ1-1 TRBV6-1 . CASTGQGANTEAFF TGTGCCAGCACTGGACAGGGAGCGAACACTGAAGCTTTCTTT
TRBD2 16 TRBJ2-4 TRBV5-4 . CASSVRAGLAKNIQYF TGTGCCAGCAGTGTTCGAGCGGGGCTAGCCAAAAACATTCAGTACTTC
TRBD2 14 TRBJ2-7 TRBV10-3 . CAIRAAGGKDEQYF TGTGCCATCCGGGCGGCGGGGGGAAAGGACGAGCAGTACTTC
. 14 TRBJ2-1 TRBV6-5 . CASSYSIRNNEQFF TGTGCCAGCAGTTACTCGATTCGGAACAATGAGCAGTTCTTC
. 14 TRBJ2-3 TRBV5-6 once CASTLTGGPDTQYF TGTGCCAGCACCCTAACGGGGGGCCCAGATACGCAGTATTTT
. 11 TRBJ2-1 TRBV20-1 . CSARDRAQQFF TGCAGTGCTAGAGACCGGGCCCAGCAGTTCTTC